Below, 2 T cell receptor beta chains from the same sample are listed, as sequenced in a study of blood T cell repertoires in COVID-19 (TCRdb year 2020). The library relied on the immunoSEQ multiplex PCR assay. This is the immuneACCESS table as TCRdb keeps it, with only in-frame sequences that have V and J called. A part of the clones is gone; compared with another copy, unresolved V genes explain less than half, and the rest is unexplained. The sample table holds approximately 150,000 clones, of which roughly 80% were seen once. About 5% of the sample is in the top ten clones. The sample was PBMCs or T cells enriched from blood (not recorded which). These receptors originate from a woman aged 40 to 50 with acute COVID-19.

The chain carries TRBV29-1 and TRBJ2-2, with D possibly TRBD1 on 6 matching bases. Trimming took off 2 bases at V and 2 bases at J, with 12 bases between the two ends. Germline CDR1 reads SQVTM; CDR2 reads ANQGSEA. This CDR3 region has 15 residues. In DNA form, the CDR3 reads TGCAGCGTTGAAAAGACGGACAGAAACACCGGGGAGCTGTTTTTT. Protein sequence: CSVEKTDRNTGELFF.

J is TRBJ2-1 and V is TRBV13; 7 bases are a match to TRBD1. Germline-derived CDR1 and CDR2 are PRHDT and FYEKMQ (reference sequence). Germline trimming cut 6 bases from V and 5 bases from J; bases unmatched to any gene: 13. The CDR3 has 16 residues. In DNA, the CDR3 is TGTGCCAGCAGATATCTGACAGGGATCGAAGACAATGAGCAGTTCTTC. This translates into CASRYLTGIEDNEQFF.